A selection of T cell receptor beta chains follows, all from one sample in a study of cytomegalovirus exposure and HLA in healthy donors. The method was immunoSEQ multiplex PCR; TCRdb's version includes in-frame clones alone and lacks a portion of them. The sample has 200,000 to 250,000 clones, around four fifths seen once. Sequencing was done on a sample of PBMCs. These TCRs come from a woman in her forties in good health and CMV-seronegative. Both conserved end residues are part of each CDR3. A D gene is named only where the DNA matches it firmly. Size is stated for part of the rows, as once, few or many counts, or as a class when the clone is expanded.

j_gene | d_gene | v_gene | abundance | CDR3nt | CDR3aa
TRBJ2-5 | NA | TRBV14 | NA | TGTGCCAGCGGTGTAGCTGCGGAGACCCAGTACTTC | CASGVAAETQYF
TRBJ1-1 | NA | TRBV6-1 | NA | TGTGCCAGCAGTGAATCCCGGACAGCGAACACTGAAGCTTTCTTT | CASSESRTANTEAFF
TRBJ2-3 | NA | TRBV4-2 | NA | TGTGCCAGCAGCGACACCGGGGGAGGCGGCACAGATACGCAGTATTTT | CASSDTGGGGTDTQYF
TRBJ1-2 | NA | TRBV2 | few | TGTGCCAGCAGTGAAAGACTGACGGATAACTATGGCTACACCTTC | CASSERLTDNYGYTF
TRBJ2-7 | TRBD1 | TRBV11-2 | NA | TGTGCCAGCAGCCCCGGGACAGGGTCCTACGAGCAGTACTTC | CASSPGTGSYEQYF
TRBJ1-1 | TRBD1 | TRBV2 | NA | TGTGCCAGCAGTGAACAACAGGGGCCCATCTTT | CASSEQQGPIF
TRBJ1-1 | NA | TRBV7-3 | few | TGTGCCAGCAGCTTACGGGAAGACACTGAAGCTTTCTTT | CASSLREDTEAFF
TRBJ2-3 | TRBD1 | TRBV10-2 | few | TGCGCCAGCAGTGAGCCCGACAGGGCGGATACGCAGTATTTT | CASSEPDRADTQYF
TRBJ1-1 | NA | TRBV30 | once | TGTGCCTGGAGACGGACGGCAGGGCCCACTGAAGCTTTCTTT | CAWRRTAGPTEAFF
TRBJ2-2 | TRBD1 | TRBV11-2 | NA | TGTGCCAGCAGGGTAGGGGCCGGGACAGGGAGTACCGGGGAGCTGTTTTTT | CASRVGAGTGSTGELFF
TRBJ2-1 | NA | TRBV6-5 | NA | TGTGCCAGCAGTTACGACAGACAGCTTGAGCAGTTCTTC | CASSYDRQLEQFF
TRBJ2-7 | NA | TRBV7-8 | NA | TGTGCCAGCAGCTTCAGAGAACAGTGGACCTACGAGCAGTACTTC | CASSFREQWTYEQYF
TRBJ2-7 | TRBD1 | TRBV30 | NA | TGTGCCTGGAGGGACAGGGTTGTCCACGAGCAGTACTTC | CAWRDRVVHEQYF
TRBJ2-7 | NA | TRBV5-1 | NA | TGCGCCAGCAGCTTGGACAGAAGCTCCTACGAGCAGTACTTC | CASSLDRSSYEQYF
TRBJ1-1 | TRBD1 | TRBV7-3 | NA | TGTGCCAGCAGCCCGGACAGGATGAACACTGAAGCTTTCTTT | CASSPDRMNTEAFF
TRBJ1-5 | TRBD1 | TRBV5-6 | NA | TGTGCCAGCGGAAGACAGGGTAGCAATCAGCCCCAGCATTTT | CASGRQGSNQPQHF
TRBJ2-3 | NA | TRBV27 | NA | TGTGCTACTTCACAACAGGGCTCAGATACGCAGTATTTT | CATSQQGSDTQYF
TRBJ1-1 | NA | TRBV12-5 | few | TGTGCTAGTGGTTTGCCCCTGGGGGGAATGGGGCAGACTGAAGCTTTCTTT | CASGLPLGGMGQTEAFF
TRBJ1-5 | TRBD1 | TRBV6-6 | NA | TGTGCCAGCAGTCCGCAGGGGGACCCCAATCAGCCCCAGCATTTT | CASSPQGDPNQPQHF
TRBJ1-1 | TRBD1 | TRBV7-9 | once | TGTGCCAGCAGCCCATGGGACAGTCTAGAAGCTTTCTTT | CASSPWDSLEAFF
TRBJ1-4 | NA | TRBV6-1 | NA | TGTGCCACCGGAGGGCAGTTTACTGAAAAACTGTTTTTT | CATGGQFTEKLFF
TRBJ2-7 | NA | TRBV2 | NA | TGTGCCAGCAGTGCAGGGCAAACCTACGAGCAGTACTTC | CASSAGQTYEQYF
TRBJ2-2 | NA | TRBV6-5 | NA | TGTGCCAGCAGCCTCCTGGGCGCGGGCACCGGGGAGCTGTTTTTT | CASSLLGAGTGELFF
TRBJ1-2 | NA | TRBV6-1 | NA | TGTGCCACCAGTTCGGGAGCCTATGGCTACACCTTC | CATSSGAYGYTF
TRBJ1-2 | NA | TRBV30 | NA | TGTGCCTGGATAAGGACAAGCTATGGCTACACCTTC | CAWIRTSYGYTF
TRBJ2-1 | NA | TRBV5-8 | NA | TGTGCCAGCAGCTCGGACCGGGGGGCCTTCAATGAGCAGTTCTTC | CASSSDRGAFNEQFF
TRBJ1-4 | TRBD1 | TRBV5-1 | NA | TGCGCCAGCAGCTTGGGACCTCAGGGGGGACGGGAAAAACTGTTTTTT | CASSLGPQGGREKLFF
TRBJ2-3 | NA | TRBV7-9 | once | TGTGCCAGCAGCTCCCGGGACTCGGACACAGATACGCAGTATTTT | CASSSRDSDTDTQYF
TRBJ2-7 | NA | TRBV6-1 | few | TGTGCCAGCAGGACGGGTCCCTACGAGCAGTACTTC | CASRTGPYEQYF
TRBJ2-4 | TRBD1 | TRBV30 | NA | TGTGCCTGGAGTTGGGTCAGGGGGTCGGACATTCAGTACTTC | CAWSWVRGSDIQYF
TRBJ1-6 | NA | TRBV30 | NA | TGTGCCAGCTATCAGGGGAATAATTCACCCCTCCACTTT | CASYQGNNSPLHF
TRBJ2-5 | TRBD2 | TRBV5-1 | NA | TGCGCCAGCAGTCAACTAGCGGGGGAGACCTTCCAGTACTTC | CASSQLAGETFQYF
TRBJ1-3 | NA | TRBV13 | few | TGTGCCAGCAGTCTTACAGGGCGGACGAACACCATATATTTT | CASSLTGRTNTIYF
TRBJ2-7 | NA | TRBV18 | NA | TGTGCCAGCTCACCCGACAGGAGCTCCTACGAGCAGTACTTC | CASSPDRSSYEQYF
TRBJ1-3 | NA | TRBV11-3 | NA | TGTGCCAGCAGCCCACAGGGTTTCGGAAACACCATATATTTT | CASSPQGFGNTIYF
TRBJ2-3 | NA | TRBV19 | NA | TGTGCCAGTAGCACAGCTCGCACAGATACGCAGTATTTT | CASSTARTDTQYF
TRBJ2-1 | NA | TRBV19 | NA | TGTGCCAGTAGTATGGGCCCGGGGGATGAGCAGTTCTTC | CASSMGPGDEQFF
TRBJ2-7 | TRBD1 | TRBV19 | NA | TGTGCCAGTAGTAGAACAGGGGGCGTTTCGTACGAGCAGTACTTC | CASSRTGGVSYEQYF
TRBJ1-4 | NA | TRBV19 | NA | TGTGCCAGTAGTACCCCCTCGGGAGTTGAAAAACTGTTTTTT | CASSTPSGVEKLFF
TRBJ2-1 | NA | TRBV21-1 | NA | TGTGCCAGCAGCAAAGATCAGCGGGGGGCCTACAATGAGCAGTTCTTC | CASSKDQRGAYNEQFF
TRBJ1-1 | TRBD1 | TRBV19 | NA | TGTGCCAGTAGGACAGGGGGCGCCACTGAAGCTTTCTTT | CASRTGGATEAFF
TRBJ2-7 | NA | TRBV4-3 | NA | TGCGCCAGCAGCCAAGATTCCCGGCCAGGTTACGAGCAGTACTTC | CASSQDSRPGYEQYF
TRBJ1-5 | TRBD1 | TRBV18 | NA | TGTGCCAGCTCACTTTTACCGGGACAGGAGCCCCAGCATTTT | CASSLLPGQEPQHF
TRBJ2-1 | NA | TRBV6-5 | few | TGTGCCAGCACCGGGGGCAATGAGCAGTTCTTC | CASTGGNEQFF
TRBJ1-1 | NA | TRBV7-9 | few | TGTGCCAGCAGCTCGCAGACTGGTATGAACACTGAAGCTTTCTTT | CASSSQTGMNTEAFF
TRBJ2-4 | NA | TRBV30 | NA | TGTGCCTGGGTGAACAGGGCGGGAGCAAACATTCAGTACTTC | CAWVNRAGANIQYF
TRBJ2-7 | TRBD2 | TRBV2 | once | TGTGCCAGCACAGTAACGGGGGGGGCCTACGAGCAGTACTTC | CASTVTGGAYEQYF
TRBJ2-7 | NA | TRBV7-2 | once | TGTGCCAGCAGCTTAGGTTACTACGAGCAGTACTTC | CASSLGYYEQYF
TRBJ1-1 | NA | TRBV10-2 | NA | TGCGCCAGCAGTGACCCAGCGGGCACTGAAGCTTTCTTT | CASSDPAGTEAFF
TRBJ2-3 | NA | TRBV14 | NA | TGTGCCAGCGCTGCAGGAGATACGCAGTATTTT | CASAAGDTQYF
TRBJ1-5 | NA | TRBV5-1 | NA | TGCGCCAGCAGCTTAGAGCCGAGCAATCAGCCCCAGCATTTT | CASSLEPSNQPQHF
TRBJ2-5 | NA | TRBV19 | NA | TGTGCCAGTAGTCCGCGGGTCCAAGAGACCCAGTACTTC | CASSPRVQETQYF
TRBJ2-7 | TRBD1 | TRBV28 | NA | TGTGCCAGCAGTTCTACCGGGACAGGCTCCTACGAGCAGTACTTC | CASSSTGTGSYEQYF
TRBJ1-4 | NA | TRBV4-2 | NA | TGTGCCAGCAGCCAAGATTCGCGGGGTGAAAAACTGTTTTTT | CASSQDSRGEKLFF